Listed here are 9 T cell receptor beta chains from one sample, sequenced in a study of cytomegalovirus exposure and HLA in healthy donors. The PCR made use of 60 Vbeta and 13 Jbeta primers. Repertoires were generated with immunoSEQ multiplex PCR, while TCRdb's copy carries only in-frame clones and drops some. The table includes more than 150,000 clones, over 70% detected once. Sequencing used PBMCs. The receptors shown here come from a man aged 18-30 years in good health and CMV-seronegative.

This clone was counted at least ten times. The sample holds other DNA sequences that translate to the same CDR3. The rearrangement uses TRBV7-8 and TRBJ2-3; D gene ambiguous. V lost 1 base to trimming and J lost 1 base, with 9 bases between them. CDR1 and CDR2 from the germline V gene are SGHVS and FQNEAQ. This CDR3 comprises 15 residues. The chain's CDR3 is CASSLVVSGTDTQYF. CDR3 nucleotide sequence: TGTGCCAGCAGCTTAGTCGTCTCTGGCACAGATACGCAGTATTTT.

As concerns this clone: A read error may produce the germline difference seen at one junction end. Other DNA sequences in this sample translate to the same CDR3. The gene calls are TRBV7-9 and TRBJ1-6; TRBD1 agrees at 7 bases. From germline, CDR1 is SEHNR and CDR2 FQNEAQ (reference sequence). The CDR3 sequence is 16 residues long. The CDR3 reads CASSLSGTAYNSPLHF. CDR3 nucleotides: TGTGCCAGTAGCTTATCCGGGACAGCCTATAATTCACCCCTCCACTTT.

The chain is built from TRBV30 and TRBJ1-3, with D uncertain. Germline CDR1 GTSNPN, CDR2 SVGIG (reference sequence). Trimming took off 1 base at V and 0 bases at J, with 16 bases between the two ends. The CDR3 has 17 residues. CDR3 protein: CAWSGGAGPYSGNTIYF. In nucleotides, the CDR3 is TGTGCCTGGAGTGGGGGAGCAGGCCCATACTCTGGAAACACCATATATTTT.

This sequence joins TRBV6-5 and TRBJ1-1, with 9 bases aligning to TRBD1. J lost 3 bases, V lost 2 bases, and 7 bases had no gene match. This CDR3 comprises 16 residues. Germline values: CDR1 MNHEY, CDR2 SVGAGI. The CDR3 reads CASSYLGTGLYTEAFF. CDR3 DNA sequence: TGTGCCAGCAGTTACCTAGGGACAGGGCTTTACACTGAAGCTTTCTTT.

This clone has a handful of counts. CDR3 bases: TGTGCCAGTATGAGGAGCGGGAGGGCACAAGAGACCCAGTACTTC. It encodes CASMRSGRAQETQYF. The chain links TRBV19 to TRBJ2-5; the match to TRBD2 covers 10 bases. Trimming at V came to 7 bases and at J to 2 bases, leaving 7 bases not matched to a gene. Germline CDR1 is LNHDA and CDR2 is SQIVND (reference sequence). This CDR3 is built from 15 residues.

This clone has a handful of counts. This sequence joins TRBV5-8 and TRBJ2-7; 7 bases match TRBD1. The CDR3 sequence is 15 residues long. CDR1 is SGHTS, CDR2 YDEGEE, per germline. V dropped 4 bases and J dropped 1; count of bases not matched to a gene: 8. CDR3 sequence (DNA): TGTGCCAGCAGCATCCGCCGGGACAGATCCTACGAGCAGTACTTC. It encodes CASSIRRDRSYEQYF.

Only a few counts were recorded for this clone. The chain joins TRBV5-4 to TRBJ2-1, with D unclear. Germline assignment: CDR1 SGHNT and CDR2 YYREEE (reference sequence). V dropped 5 bases and J dropped 1 base, with 7 bases sitting between them. The CDR3 runs 13 residues. Written as DNA, the CDR3 is TGTGCCAGCAGTCGGGTTTCCTACAATGAGCAGTTCTTC. As protein: CASSRVSYNEQFF.

This clone was detected once. V is TRBV13 and J is TRBJ2-7; TRBD1 is a possible D gene (6 bases). The CDR3 is made up of 14 amino acids. Trimming stripped 6 bases from V and 0 bases from J, with 12 bases between. Germline V gene sequence: CDR1 PRHDT, CDR2 FYEKMQ (reference sequence). Here the CDR3 reads CASRRRGSSYEQYF. CDR3 coding DNA: TGTGCCAGCAGGCGCAGGGGAAGCTCCTACGAGCAGTACTTC.

This rearrangement joins TRBV4-3 to TRBJ2-6; 8 nucleotides align to TRBD1. CDR1 is LGHNA, CDR2 YSLEER, per germline. Unmatched junction bases numbered 7, after V lost 0 bases and J lost 3 bases. CDR3 length: 18 residues. CDR3 loop: CASSQDIQGAYGANVLTF. The CDR3 DNA follows: TGCGCCAGCAGCCAAGACATCCAGGGGGCTTATGGGGCCAACGTCCTGACTTTC.